These T cell receptor beta chains were read from a single sample in a study of blood T cell repertoires in COVID-19. Sequencing was performed with immunoSEQ multiplex PCR; in TCRdb, only in-frame clones are kept and a portion is missing. The sample has about 73,000 clones; 90% are singletons. What was sequenced was peripheral blood. The receptors here all came from a woman under 30 with acute or convalescent COVID-19. The CDR3 runs from the conserved cysteine through the conserved F or W. A D gene is named only where the DNA matches it firmly. Clone size is given for some rows only: seen once, a few or many times, or a class if the clone is expanded.

J gene | V gene | clone size | D gene | CDR3 DNA | CDR3 protein
TRBJ1-2 | TRBV7-9 | . | . | TGTGCCAGCAGCTTAGGTGAACGGAACTATGGCTACACCTTC | CASSLGERNYGYTF
TRBJ1-4 | TRBV15 | . | TRBD1 | TGTGCCACCAGCAGAGGACAGGGCAATGAAAAACTGTTTTTT | CATSRGQGNEKLFF
TRBJ2-3 | TRBV13 | . | TRBD2 | TGTGCCAGCAGCATCCCCGGACTAGCGGGGGCAGATACGCAGTATTTT | CASSIPGLAGADTQYF
TRBJ2-1 | TRBV6-5 | few | TRBD2 | TGTGCCAGCAAGAGAAGTAGCGGGGGATACAATGAGCAGTTCTTC | CASKRSSGGYNEQFF
TRBJ1-1 | TRBV30 | . | . | TGTGCCTGGAGCGCGGACAGGAACACTGAAGCTTTCTTT | CAWSADRNTEAFF
TRBJ1-2 | TRBV27 | . | . | TGTGCCAGCAGTGTGGACAGAAACTATGGCTACACCTTC | CASSVDRNYGYTF
TRBJ1-1 | TRBV7-9 | . | . | TGTGCCAGCAGCCTCGCGGGGACGGCAAGCACTGAAGCTTTCTTT | CASSLAGTASTEAFF
TRBJ2-7 | TRBV7-8 | . | . | TGTGCCAGCAGCTTAGCGGAGGAGTTAAGCTCCTACGAGCAGTACTTC | CASSLAEELSSYEQYF
TRBJ2-2 | TRBV5-1 | . | TRBD1 | TGCGCCAGCAGCTTAAACAGGGGGGCGAACACCGGGGAGCTGTTTTTT | CASSLNRGANTGELFF
TRBJ1-3 | TRBV5-5 | . | . | TGTGCCAGCAGCTTCCAACCCTACAGCTCTGGAAACACCATATATTTT | CASSFQPYSSGNTIYF
TRBJ1-1 | TRBV29-1 | . | . | TGCAGCGTTGTAGGGGGTAGGCTTGGGAACACTGAAGCTTTCTTT | CSVVGGRLGNTEAFF
TRBJ1-2 | TRBV4-2 | . | TRBD1 | TGTGCCAGCAGCCCTCAGGGACAGGGGGCAAACTATGGCTACACCTTC | CASSPQGQGANYGYTF
TRBJ1-2 | TRBV5-4 | once | . | TGTGCCAGCAGCGCAGCCGGGTTCAGGGGCTATGGCTACACCTTC | CASSAAGFRGYGYTF
TRBJ2-3 | TRBV7-2 | . | TRBD2 | TGTGCCAGCAGCTTATCTAGCGGGGGAGGAGATACGCAGTATTTT | CASSLSSGGGDTQYF
TRBJ1-6 | TRBV24-1 | . | . | TGTGCCACCAGCCCCTTGGGCATACCAGGTAATTCACCCCTCCACTTT | CATSPLGIPGNSPLHF
TRBJ1-1 | TRBV28 | . | . | TGTGCCAGCAGTTATACTATAAACACTGAAGCTTTCTTT | CASSYTINTEAFF
TRBJ1-4 | TRBV6-1 | . | TRBD1 | TGTGCCAGCAGTGCAAAGTACGGGACAGGTCTTTTCACTAATGAAAAACTGTTTTTT | CASSAKYGTGLFTNEKLFF